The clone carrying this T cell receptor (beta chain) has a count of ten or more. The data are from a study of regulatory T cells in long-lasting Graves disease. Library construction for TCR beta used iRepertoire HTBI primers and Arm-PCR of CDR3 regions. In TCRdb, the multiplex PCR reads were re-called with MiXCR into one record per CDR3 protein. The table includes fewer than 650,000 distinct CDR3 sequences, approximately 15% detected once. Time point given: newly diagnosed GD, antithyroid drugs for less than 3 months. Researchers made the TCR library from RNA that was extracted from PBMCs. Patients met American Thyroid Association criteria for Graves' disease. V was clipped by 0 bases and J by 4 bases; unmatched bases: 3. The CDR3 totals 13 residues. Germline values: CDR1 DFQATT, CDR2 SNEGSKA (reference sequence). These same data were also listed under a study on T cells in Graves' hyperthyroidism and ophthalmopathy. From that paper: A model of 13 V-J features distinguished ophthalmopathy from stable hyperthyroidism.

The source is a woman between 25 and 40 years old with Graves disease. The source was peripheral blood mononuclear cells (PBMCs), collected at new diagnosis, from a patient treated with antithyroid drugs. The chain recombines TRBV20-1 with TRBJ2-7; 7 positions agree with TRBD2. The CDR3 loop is CSARDNGRYEQYF. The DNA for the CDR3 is TGCAGTGCTAGAGATAACGGGAGGTACGAGCAGTACTTC.